The entry below gives a single T cell receptor (beta chain) sequence along with its context. There are 13 residues in the CDR3. The trim removed 6 bases at V and 3 bases at J, leaving 5 bases unmatched. Per the germline V gene, CDR1 is DFQATT and CDR2 is SNEGSKA (reference sequence). The data derive from a study of blood T cells in healthy people across ages. The authors ran a second PCR of about 7 to 11 cycles using a sample-barcoded 5' primer and a J-beta primer mix. A tag from a template-switch adaptor with 12 random nucleotides marked each cDNA molecule. TCRdb itself ran the 5' RACE reads through MiXCR, one entry per CDR3 protein. In the table there are 1.5 million or so distinct CDR3 sequences, about 42% of which are singletons.

The sequence was obtained from a woman under 30 in good health. The rearrangement joins TRBV20-1 to TRBJ1-2; 9 positions match TRBD1. The sequenced sample was blood. CDR3 coding DNA: TGCAGTGCCGAGACAGGGGGGGACTATGGCTACACCTTC. Amino acid sequence: CSAETGGDYGYTF.